A single sample is the source of the 25 T cell receptor beta chains below, sequenced in a study of cytomegalovirus exposure and HLA in healthy donors. PCR involved 60 Vbeta and 13 Jbeta primers. Data came from immunoSEQ multiplex PCR; TCRdb stores just in-frame clones and leaves some out. The data show some 140,000 clones, about four fifths seen once. Sequencing input: PBMCs. These receptors were taken from a man between 18 and 29 years old in good health and CMV-seronegative.

The chain couples TRBV10-3 to TRBJ1-1, with D perhaps TRBD1 (5 bases). The germline CDR1 and CDR2 sequences are ENHRY and SYGVKD. The CDR3 covers 15 residues. V was trimmed by 7 bases and J by 0 bases, leaving 15 bases between them. CDR3 in DNA: TGTGCCATCAAGGATGCAGGGCTCATGAACACTGAAGCTTTCTTT. It translates to CAIKDAGLMNTEAFF.

CDR3 loop: CASSFRPSEAQYF. The DNA for the CDR3 is TGTGCCAGCAGTTTCAGACCCTCTGAGGCCCAGTACTTC. The J gene is TRBJ2-5, the V gene TRBV6-5; D gene ambiguous. CDR3 length: 13 residues. V lost 4 bases and J lost 9, with 15 bases in between. From germline, CDR1 is MNHEY and CDR2 SVGAGI.

The rearrangement links TRBV5-4 to TRBJ1-1, with D maybe TRBD1 (5 bases). CDR3 size: 15 residues. CDR1 and CDR2 (germline): SGHNT, YYREEE (reference sequence). Deletions cut 1 base from V and 1 base from J, with 11 bases between. Here the CDR3 reads CASSLIHGGNTEAFF. CDR3 nucleotide sequence: TGTGCCAGCAGCTTGATCCACGGGGGGAACACTGAAGCTTTCTTT.

This chain connects TRBV2 to TRBJ1-1; 9 bases agree with TRBD1. The length of the CDR3 is 14 residues. Germline V lookup: CDR1 SNHLY, CDR2 FYNNEI. V lost 4 bases to trimming and J lost 7 bases; unmatched junction nucleotides: 7. DNA of the CDR3: TGTGCCAGCAGTGGACAGGGGGAACTCGGTGAAGCTTTCTTT. This codes for CASSGQGELGEAFF.

The rearrangement links TRBV7-6 to TRBJ1-1, with D tentatively TRBD1 (5 bases). Germline CDR1 SGHVS, CDR2 FNYEAQ. Trimming took off 3 bases at V and 6 bases at J, with 11 bases between the two ends. The CDR3 totals 13 residues. The DNA of the CDR3 is TGTGCCAGCAGCTTCGGGGGTAACGCTGAAGCTTTCTTT. Its translation is CASSFGGNAEAFF.

The chain couples TRBV5-5 to TRBJ2-2; a weak D match, TRBD2 (7 bases). Germline V gene sequence: CDR1 SGHKS, CDR2 YYEKEE (reference sequence). The CDR3 has 16 residues. V was clipped by 2 bases and J by 4 bases, with 15 bases between them. The CDR3: CASSFEGGRGTGELFF. Written as DNA, the CDR3 is TGTGCCAGCAGCTTTGAGGGGGGGCGAGGCACCGGGGAGCTGTTTTTT. The variable domain in full, with the rest retrieved from reference TRBV5-5 and TRBJ2-2, is DAGVTQSPTHLIKTRGQQVTLRCSPISGHKSVSWYQQVLGQGPQFIFQYYEKEERGRGNFPDRFSARQFPNYSSELNVNALLLGDSALYLCASSFEGGRGTGELFFGEGSRLTVL.

The V and J genes are TRBV11-2 and TRBJ2-3, with 12 bases matching TRBD2. Trimming took 4 bases from V and 6 from J; bases not matched to a gene: 8. This CDR3 region has 16 residues. CDR1 SGHAT and CDR2 FQNNGV come from the germline V gene. The CDR3 DNA sequence: TGTGCCAGCAGCTCATTCGCCGGGACTAGCGGGGATACGCAGTATTTT. It encodes CASSSFAGTSGDTQYF.

The gene calls are TRBV11-2 and TRBJ1-1, with D unresolved. Between the trimmed V and J ends, which lost 3 bases and 6 bases, there was a span of 14 bases. The V gene's germline CDR1 is SGHAT and CDR2 FQNNGV. This CDR3 is built from 14 residues. CDR3 bases: TGTGCCAGCAGCTTCACTCCTTGGGAGGCTGAAGCTTTCTTT. It codes for CASSFTPWEAEAFF.

The CDR3 region has the DNA TGTGCCAGTTCAGGACAGGGGACCAATTCACCCCTCCACTTT. As protein: CASSGQGTNSPLHF. The rearrangement uses TRBV19 and TRBJ1-6; 9 bases align to TRBD1. The CDR3 covers 14 residues. Germline CDR1 reads LNHDA; CDR2 reads SQIVND (reference sequence). The V gene end was trimmed by 8 bases and the J gene end by 7 bases; junction bases not matched to a gene: 6.

This clone was counted between two and nine times. This chain uses TRBV6-5 with TRBJ1-1; TRBD1 might be the D (5 bases). This CDR3 is 15 amino acids long. Germline V gene sequence: CDR1 MNHEY, CDR2 SVGAGI. Between the trimmed V and J ends, which lost 0 bases and 6 bases, there was a span of 14 bases. CDR3 protein: CASSYSSQGWPEAFF. DNA of the CDR3: TGTGCCAGCAGTTACTCTTCCCAGGGATGGCCTGAAGCTTTCTTT.

This chain joins TRBV9 and TRBJ2-5; D is unclear. V was shortened by 4 bases and J by 1 base, with 14 bases between the two germline ends. CDR1 and CDR2 (germline): SGDLS, YYNGEE. The CDR3 has 15 residues. The CDR3: CASSLTYRVQETQYF. The CDR3 nucleotides read TGTGCCAGCAGCCTCACTTACAGAGTCCAAGAGACCCAGTACTTC.

The J gene is TRBJ2-5, the V gene TRBV30, with TRBD1 as a possible D gene (6 bases). The CDR3 sequence is 14 residues long. V lost 0 bases, J lost 3 bases, and 11 bases lay in between. Per the germline V gene, CDR1 is GTSNPN and CDR2 is SVGIG (reference sequence). CDR3 nucleotides: TGTGCCTGGAGTGTACTACAGGGTAAAGAGACCCAGTACTTC. This translates into CAWSVLQGKETQYF.

The rearrangement joins TRBV5-1 to TRBJ1-2, with no clear D. This CDR3 contains 13 residues. CDR1 SGHRS and CDR2 YFSETQ come from the germline V gene. The germline V and J ends were trimmed by 0 bases and 8 bases, with 11 bases remaining between them. DNA for the CDR3: TGCGCCAGCAGCTTGGGGCGGGGATCCGGCTACACCTTC. Translated, it gives CASSLGRGSGYTF.

This clone came up a few times. The chain joins TRBV29-1 to TRBJ2-7, with 9 positions matching TRBD2. The CDR3 is 15 amino acids. Germline trimming cut 1 base from V and 1 base from J; bases unmatched to any gene: 5. Germline CDR1 SQVTM, CDR2 ANQGSEA. The CDR3 coding sequence is TGCAGCGTTGAAGGGCTAGCGGGGACATCCTACGAGCAGTACTTC. This translates into CSVEGLAGTSYEQYF.

The chain joins TRBV6-6 to TRBJ2-7; 11 bases fit TRBD2. The V segment lost 6 bases and the J segment 6 bases; nucleotides outside the gene matches: 7. Germline CDR1 MNHNY, CDR2 SVGAGI (reference sequence). CDR3 length equals 14 residues. Here the CDR3 DNA reads TGTGCCAGCAGAATTAGCGGGGGGGCGGTCGAGCAGTACTTC. Amino acids: CASRISGGAVEQYF.

The J gene is TRBJ2-1, the V gene TRBV2, with a weak D call TRBD1 (6 bases). Trimming took off 6 bases at V and 6 bases at J, with 18 bases between the two ends. Germline CDR1 is SNHLY and CDR2 is FYNNEI. The CDR3 covers 15 residues. In DNA, the CDR3 is TGTGCCAGCAGCCGGGACAACCAATCCCCCAATGAGCAGTTCTTC. The encoded protein is CASSRDNQSPNEQFF. The full variable domain, in which reference TRBV2 and TRBJ2-1 provide the parts outside the CDR3, is EPEVTQTPSHQVTQMGQEVILRCVPISNHLYFYWYRQILGQKVEFLVSFYNNEISEKSEIFDDQFSVERPDGSNFTLKIRSTKLEDSAMYFCASSRDNQSPNEQFFGPGTRLTVL.

The chain recombines TRBV25-1 with TRBJ2-5, with 7 bases aligning to TRBD1. The DNA end lines up better with TRBJ2-7; the J call may be wrong. The CDR3 has 13 amino acids. CDR1 is MGHDK, CDR2 SYGVNS, per germline. CDR3 protein: CASSVGGRYEQYF. The CDR3 coding sequence is TGTGCCAGCAGTGTAGGGGGCCGCTACGAGCAGTACTTC.

The J gene is TRBJ2-7, the V gene TRBV10-3; possible D gene TRBD2, 5 bases. V was trimmed by 8 bases and J by 7 bases, leaving 15 bases between them. Germline V gene lookup returns CDR1 ENHRY and CDR2 SYGVKD. The CDR3 is made up of 12 amino acids. CDR3 region: CAILTGSGEQYF. The CDR3 DNA is TGTGCCATCCTGACGGGGTCGGGTGAGCAGTACTTC.

V gene TRBV5-1 combines with J gene TRBJ1-6, with 8 bases identical to TRBD1. The J segment lost 5 bases and the V segment lost 2 bases, leaving 3 bases of the junction unmatched. Looked up from germline, CDR1 is SGHRS and CDR2 is YFSETQ. This CDR3 contains 15 residues. The CDR3: CASSFGQGDNSPLHF. The CDR3 DNA reads TGCGCCAGCAGCTTCGGACAGGGTGATAATTCACCCCTCCACTTT. The full variable domain, completed using reference TRBV5-1 and TRBJ1-6, is KAGVTQTPRYLIKTRGQQVTLSCSPISGHRSVSWYQQTPGQGLQFLFEYFSETQRNKGNFPGRFSGRQFSNSRSEMNVSTLELGDSALYLCASSFGQGDNSPLHFGNGTRLTVT.

The chain recombines TRBV2 with TRBJ1-1, with 9 positions matching TRBD1. The CDR3 runs to 15 residues. V lost 2 bases, J lost 2 bases, and 3 bases stayed unmatched. Germline loops: CDR1 SNHLY, CDR2 FYNNEI. DNA for the CDR3: TGTGCCAGCAGTGAACAGGGACAGGGAAACACTGAAGCTTTCTTT. It encodes CASSEQGQGNTEAFF.

In regard to this clone: At one end, the junction sequence differs from germline, possibly due to a read error. V and J are TRBV11-2 and TRBJ2-6; TRBD1 might be the D (6 bases). The length of the CDR3 is 18 residues. Looked up from germline, CDR1 is SGHAT and CDR2 is FQNNGV. For the CDR3, the DNA is TGTGCCAGCAGCCAGGGGACAAGGGGCATATTTGGGGCCAACGGCCTGACTTTC. This translates into CASSQGTRGIFGANGLTF.

This clone was seen only a few times. The chain is built from TRBV2 and TRBJ1-5; weak D call: TRBD1 (5 bases). CDR3 length: 15 residues. V shed 5 bases and J shed 1 base, with 12 bases lying between them. Germline values: CDR1 SNHLY, CDR2 FYNNEI. CDR3 in DNA: TGTGCCAGCAGTTCTACAGGTTTAAGCAATCAGCCCCAGCATTTT. The encoded protein is CASSSTGLSNQPQHF.

This clone was picked up a small number of times. This chain connects TRBV30 to TRBJ1-1; D possibly corresponds to TRBD1 (5 bases). Germline lookup yields CDR1 GTSNPN and CDR2 SVGIG (reference sequence). The CDR3 totals 13 residues. Trimming removed 3 bases from V and 0 bases from J, with 8 bases in between. Written as DNA, the CDR3 is TGTGCCTGGAGGCGGGGACTGAACACTGAAGCTTTCTTT. Translating gives CAWRRGLNTEAFF.

The chain joins TRBV28 to TRBJ1-3; 7 bases are a match to TRBD1. The CDR3 has 21 residues. Germline loops: CDR1 MDHEN, CDR2 SYDVKM. Trimming cost V 2 bases and J 0 bases; bases outside gene matches: 19. DNA of the CDR3: TGTGCCAGCAGTTTAGGTCTCTCACAGGGGCCAACTTACCACTCTGGAAACACCATATATTTT. Translation gives CASSLGLSQGPTYHSGNTIYF.

The chain recombines TRBV6-1 with TRBJ1-2, with 8 bases matching TRBD1. The J segment lost 3 bases and the V segment lost 6 bases, leaving 3 bases of the junction unmatched. In germline, CDR1 is MNHNS, CDR2 SASEGT. This CDR3 spans 13 amino acids. CDR3 nucleotides: TGTGCCAGCAGCTCGACAGGGGACTATGGCTACACCTTC. Protein sequence: CASSSTGDYGYTF.